This TCR beta chain was captured by sequencing in a study of T cell changes during pregnancy in multiple sclerosis. With V trimmed by 2 bases and J by 7 bases, 13 bases remained unmatched. CDR3 length equals 17 residues. Germline CDR1 is LGHNA and CDR2 is YSLEER. Sequencing used immunoSEQ multiplex PCR; TCRdb keeps in-frame clones, though not all of them. The sample includes about 44,000 clones, approximately 90% of them seen just once. The material was CD8+ T cells from peripheral blood mononuclear cells, obtained after pregnancy. The chain is built from TRBV4-3 and TRBJ1-4, with TRBD1 identical over 7 bases. The sequence came from a female donor in good health, enrolled as a control in a pregnancy study. In DNA form, the CDR3 reads TGCGCCAGCAGCCAATCTAGGGCCCGGACAGGTGGTGAAAAACTGTTTTTT. This encodes CASSQSRARTGGEKLFF.